These T cell receptor beta chains were read from a single sample in a study of monozygotic twins with inflammatory bowel disease. No DNA is given; TCRdb re-called the 5' RACE reads and lists each CDR3 protein once. Its table records 300,000 to 350,000 distinct CDR3 sequences. Input material: blood. These receptors originate from a human donor with ulcerative colitis or Crohn's disease, or a healthy co-twin of an affected twin (not recorded which). Both conserved end residues are part of each CDR3. The order of the fields is V gene, J gene, CDR3 protein.

TRBV7-2,TRBJ2-1,CASSLMGARKDEQFF
TRBV5-6,TRBJ2-1,CASSLAVASEQFF
TRBV6-1,TRBJ2-7,CASSGRAFEQYF
TRBV28,TRBJ2-7,CASSLSLVNGYEQYF
TRBV19,TRBJ1-2,CASSVTLGGYGYTF
TRBV5-1,TRBJ2-7,CASISSRGEQYF
TRBV7-9,TRBJ1-2,CASSLATGSGGYTF
TRBV20-1,TRBJ1-5,CSARRQPNQPQHF
TRBV7-9,TRBJ1-1,CASSFELTEAFF
TRBV10-3,TRBJ2-3,CAISGTGTDTQYF
TRBV12-3/TRBV12-4,TRBJ2-3,CASSFVTGTDTQYF
TRBV6-1,TRBJ2-2,CASSERTTNTGELFF
TRBV7-7,TRBJ2-4,CASSPDPGGVRNIQYF
TRBV4-3,TRBJ1-4,CASSQGLMGATNEKLFF
TRBV6-1,TRBJ2-2,CASSEEVGLTGELFF
TRBV20-1,TRBJ1-1,CSARRRENTEAFF
TRBV11-2,TRBJ1-3,CASSRLQGISGNTIYF
TRBV7-2,TRBJ1-6,CASSLGRDRPNSPLHF
TRBV12-3/TRBV12-4,TRBJ2-5,CASSLVLGRQETQYF
TRBV20-1,TRBJ1-5,CSARESGRGWNQPQHF
TRBV28,TRBJ2-3,CASSLLQGASDTQYF
TRBV4-3,TRBJ2-7,CASSQDRDGIYEQYF
TRBV19,TRBJ2-1,CASSNRLESSYNEQFF
TRBV11-2,TRBJ2-3,CASSLGWGLAGGPSTDTQYF
TRBV20-1,TRBJ2-3,CSARDQGSGSFSTDTQYF
TRBV2,TRBJ1-4,CASSDSVEKLFF
TRBV5-1,TRBJ2-1,CASSPDYRTYNEQFF
TRBV7-9,TRBJ1-2,CASSPGQAANYGYTF
TRBV4-1,TRBJ2-1,CASSQEGTSGTGAFF
TRBV10-3,TRBJ1-1,CAISEPGGQPNTEAFF
TRBV6-1,TRBJ2-7,CASSPGTGFHEQYF
TRBV14,TRBJ2-1,CASSQDSFLNEQFF
TRBV7-6,TRBJ2-5,CASSARELARETQYF